The 20 T cell receptor beta chains below all came from one sample that was sequenced in a study of T cell repertoires in cytomegalovirus infection. TCRdb re-called the reads through MiXCR, storing one row per CDR3 protein. The sample records around 55,000 distinct CDR3 sequences, roughly 20% being singletons. The antigens of these receptors remain unknown. The input for sequencing was CD8+ T cells from cultured PBMCs, taken from culture after CMV antigen stimulation. These receptors originate from a human donor in good health (CMV status not recorded). Some clones in this sample may be carry-over from other donors' samples.

The V call is TRBV27, the J call TRBJ2-7, with a weak D call TRBD2 (6 bases). This CDR3 contains 14 residues. V was cut by 5 bases and J by 0 bases, with 11 bases left in between. Germline V gene data show CDR1 as MNHEY and CDR2 as SMNVEV (reference sequence). CDR3 sequence: CASSPGLSSYEQYF. Written as DNA, the CDR3 is TGTGCCAGCAGTCCGGGACTCAGCTCCTACGAGCAGTACTTC.

The chain is built from TRBV7-6 and TRBJ2-7, with no clear D. CDR1 SGHVS and CDR2 FNYEAQ come from the germline V gene. V shed 2 bases and J shed 5 bases, with 7 bases lying between them. The CDR3 contains 12 residues. The CDR3 nucleotides read TGTGCCAGCAGCTTACTGGGAAACGAGCAGTACTTC. Its translation: CASSLLGNEQYF.

This clonotype appeared once. CDR3 protein: CASSLSLAKVDEQFF. CDR3 DNA: TGTGCCAGCAGTTTATCCCTAGCGAAGGTAGATGAGCAGTTCTTC. The chain links TRBV6-2 or TRBV6-3 to TRBJ2-1; TRBD2 might be the D (6 bases). Between the trimmed V and J ends, which lost 4 bases and 8 bases, there was a span of 18 bases. The CDR3 has 15 amino acids. The germline gives CDR1 MNHEY, CDR2 SVGEGT.

In this sample, this clonotype turned up many times. J is TRBJ2-1 and V is TRBV7-8, with unresolved D. Germline CDR1 reads SGHVS; CDR2 reads FQNEAQ. This CDR3 region has 13 residues. V lost 5 bases to trimming and J lost 7 bases, with 12 bases between them. CDR3 in amino acids: CASSTARFNEQFF. In nucleotides, the CDR3 is TGTGCCAGCAGCACCGCCCGCTTTAATGAGCAGTTCTTC.

The chain combines TRBV6-6 with TRBJ1-5; possible D gene TRBD1, 6 bases. V was cut by 5 bases and J by 1 base, with 12 bases left in between. CDR3 length: 15 residues. The germline gives CDR1 MNHNY, CDR2 SVGAGI (reference sequence). CDR3 residues: CASSTGKWSNQPQHF. The CDR3 DNA reads TGTGCCAGCAGTACAGGGAAGTGGAGCAATCAGCCCCAGCATTTT.

The chain recombines TRBV7-2 with TRBJ2-7; 8 nucleotides align to TRBD1. Trimming took 5 bases from V and 7 from J; bases not matched to a gene: 7. Germline CDR1 reads SGHTA; CDR2 reads FQGNSA. CDR3 length equals 13 residues. The CDR3 DNA follows: TGTGCCAGCAGCCTTTCCAGGGGGCGGGAGCAGTACTTC. Amino acids: CASSLSRGREQYF.

This clonotype has more than one count but fewer than ten. The CDR3 loop reads CASSAQKMVSYEQYF. Written as DNA, the CDR3 is TGTGCCAGCAGCGCCCAAAAGATGGTGTCCTACGAGCAGTACTTC. This chain joins TRBV7-2 and TRBJ2-7; D unclear. Germline V gene sequence: CDR1 SGHTA, CDR2 FQGNSA. Trimming pared 5 bases from V and 1 base from J, leaving 15 bases between. The CDR3 runs to 15 residues.

This clonotype turned up a few times. V and J are TRBV7-8 and TRBJ1-1; D may be TRBD1 (6 bases). V lost 4 bases to trimming and J lost 5 bases, with 17 bases between them. The CDR3 consists of 15 residues. The germline V gene encodes CDR1 SGHVS and CDR2 FQNEAQ. CDR3 in amino acids: CASSSTEGGRTEAFF. CDR3 nucleotide sequence: TGTGCCAGCAGCTCAACCGAGGGGGGGAGGACTGAAGCTTTCTTT.

The chain links TRBV12-3 or TRBV12-4 to TRBJ2-3; D not resolved. The V end was cut by 6 bases, the J end by 0 bases, with 10 bases between. The CDR3 consists of 14 residues. CDR3 coding DNA: TGTGCCAGCAGCGGATCATCTAGCACAGATACGCAGTATTTT. Its protein product is CASSGSSSTDTQYF.

This clonotype was seen more than once but under ten times. The V call is TRBV27, the J call TRBJ2-1; D is ambiguous. Trimming left V 5 bases short and J 6 bases short, with 5 bases between. The CDR3 has 11 residues. Germline lookup yields CDR1 MNHEY and CDR2 SMNVEV (reference sequence). For the CDR3, the DNA is TGTGCCAGCAGTGCGGTCAATGAGCAGTTCTTC. Protein sequence: CASSAVNEQFF.

Comments on this clonotype: Possible read error: a much larger clone is one base away. The chain is built from TRBV6-4 and TRBJ2-2; 8 bases are a match to TRBD2. The CDR3 sequence is 15 residues long. V trimming: 7 bases; J trimming: 6 bases; junction bases outside the gene matches: 10. Germline CDR1 and CDR2: MRHNA and SNTAGT. The CDR3 DNA is TGTGCCAGCAAGAGACTAGCGTGGGACGCCGGGGAGCTGTTTTTT. Its translation: CASKRLAWDAGELFF.

A few counts support this clonotype. This chain joins TRBV6-6 and TRBJ1-5, with 8 bases that match TRBD1. CDR3 length: 14 amino acids. The trim removed 7 bases at V and 5 bases at J, leaving 7 bases unmatched. Germline V gene data show CDR1 as MNHNY and CDR2 as SVGAGI (reference sequence). The CDR3 spells CASTHRGAHQPQHF. CDR3 coding DNA: TGTGCCAGCACTCACAGGGGGGCCCATCAGCCCCAGCATTTT.

The rearrangement uses TRBV28 and TRBJ1-2; D is undetermined. The CDR3 spans 12 residues. CDR1 is MDHEN, CDR2 SYDVKM, per germline. Trimming left V 7 bases short and J 8 bases short, with 14 bases between. The CDR3 DNA reads TGTGCCAGCACCCCTCGTGCTGGAGGCTACACCTTC. This gives the protein CASTPRAGGYTF.

This clonotype was observed a handful of times. The rearrangement links TRBV4-1 to TRBJ2-4, with 9 nucleotides matching TRBD2. From germline, CDR1 is MGHRA and CDR2 YSYEKL. V dropped 0 bases and J dropped 5; count of bases not matched to a gene: 11. The CDR3 is 18 residues long. The CDR3 loop reads CASSQDDVAGGPENIQYF. CDR3 DNA: TGCGCCAGCAGCCAAGATGATGTTGCGGGAGGGCCGGAAAACATTCAGTACTTC.

There are many counts of this clonotype. This sequence joins TRBV28 and TRBJ2-3; D perhaps matches TRBD2 (6 bases). The CDR3 contains 15 residues. Trimming removed 2 bases at V and 0 bases at J, with 9 bases between. CDR1 is MDHEN and CDR2 is SYDVKM in the germline V gene. In DNA, the CDR3 is TGTGCCAGCAGTTTAGGGGCGGGGAGCACAGATACGCAGTATTTT. It codes for CASSLGAGSTDTQYF.

This chain uses TRBV12-3 or TRBV12-4 with TRBJ1-2; 9 nucleotides line up with TRBD1. Unmatched junction bases numbered 11, after V lost 7 bases and J lost 8 bases. The CDR3 runs 14 residues. The CDR3 sequence: CASTAQGARQGYTF. The CDR3 DNA sequence: TGTGCCAGCACCGCACAGGGGGCGCGTCAAGGCTACACCTTC.

Only a few counts were recorded for this clonotype. The V and J genes are TRBV11-2 and TRBJ2-1; D is ambiguous. Trimming stripped 2 bases from V and 0 bases from J, with 8 bases between. The CDR3 spans 15 residues. Germline V gene sequence: CDR1 SGHAT, CDR2 FQNNGV. The CDR3 spells CASSLQATSYNEQFF. DNA for the CDR3: TGTGCCAGCAGCTTACAAGCTACCTCCTACAATGAGCAGTTCTTC.

This clonotype was seen a few times. The rearrangement joins TRBV6-1 to TRBJ1-5; 8 bases map to TRBD1. Germline V gives CDR1 MNHNS, CDR2 SASEGT. CDR3 length equals 15 residues. J lost 6 bases, V lost 6 bases, and 10 bases had no gene match. CDR3 region: CASRGQEGPTQPQHF. The CDR3, as DNA: TGTGCCAGCAGGGGACAGGAGGGCCCAACTCAGCCCCAGCATTTT.

In this sample, this clonotype turned up many times. This chain uses TRBV19 with TRBJ2-1; D is unclear. Germline V gene sequence: CDR1 LNHDA, CDR2 SQIVND (reference sequence). Trimming pared 5 bases from V and 4 bases from J, leaving 9 bases between. The CDR3 runs 13 residues. CDR3 nucleotide sequence: TGTGCCAGTAGTCTCGGGCTTTACAATGAGCAGTTCTTC. The encoded protein is CASSLGLYNEQFF.

This chain uses TRBV12-3 or TRBV12-4 with TRBJ1-1; no reliable D call. V dropped 10 bases and J dropped 0 bases, with 6 bases sitting between them. The CDR3 runs to 11 residues. Here the CDR3 DNA reads TGTGCCACTGGGATGAACACTGAAGCTTTCTTT. Translated: CATGMNTEAFF.